The sequence of this T cell receptor (beta chain) was determined in a study of CD8 T cells in Susac syndrome. The RNA input was about 0.45 to 1 ug, and it was reverse transcribed with random hexamers. TCRdb re-analysed the immunoSEQ multiplex PCR reads in MiXCR, keeping a single row per CDR3 protein. The sample includes 150,000 to 200,000 distinct CDR3 sequences, approximately 95% of them seen just once. The authors sequenced TCR beta from blood CD8+ and CD4+ T cells. All included Susac syndrome patients satisfied recently defined diagnostic criteria for definite or probable disease. The CDR3 consists of 17 residues. Germline V gene lookup returns CDR1 LNHNV and CDR2 YYDKDF (reference sequence). The J segment lost 2 bases and the V segment lost 2 bases, leaving 10 bases of the junction unmatched.

The rearrangement joins TRBV15 to TRBJ2-3, with TRBD1 matching over 7 bases. The sequencing input was CD8+ T cells from PBMCs. The receptor's source is a human donor with Susac syndrome. The CDR3 is CATSRLPKDRHTDTQYF. CDR3 sequence (DNA): TGTGCCACCAGCAGACTACCGAAGGACAGGCACACAGATACGCAGTATTTT.